Following are 29 T cell receptor beta chains from one sample sequenced in a study of T-cell memory formation after mild COVID-19. TCRdb recomputed calls from the 5' RACE reads with MiXCR, one row per CDR3 protein. This repertoire shows around 13,000 distinct CDR3 sequences, around 15% found once; its top ten account for about 60%. The sequenced sample was PBMCs or a T cell subset sorted from them (not recorded which). The receptors here all came from a man between 18 and 29 years old who had mild COVID-19 (a few samples of this study predate the infection). Cell type and time point are not known.

This clonotype was seen at least ten times. The chain has TRBV4-2 and TRBJ2-3; 7 bases agree with TRBD1. Looked up from germline, CDR1 is LGHNA and CDR2 is YNFKEQ. V dropped 4 bases and J dropped 4; count of bases not matched to a gene: 14. The CDR3 is 17 amino acids. The CDR3 reads CASSRPGQKLEPDTQYF. The DNA for the CDR3 is TGTGCCAGCAGCCGACCGGGACAGAAATTAGAGCCAGATACGCAGTATTTT.

This clonotype was recorded at least ten times. The V and J genes are TRBV7-8 and TRBJ1-6; D is unclear. The germline gives CDR1 SGHVS, CDR2 FQNEAQ. V was pared by 5 bases and J by 0 bases, with 17 bases between. The CDR3 is 18 amino acids. The CDR3 region has the DNA TGTGCCAGCAGCAATCCCATTACCGAGAGCTCCTATAATTCACCCCTCCACTTT. This gives the protein CASSNPITESSYNSPLHF. The entire variable domain, with the rest obtained from reference TRBV7-8 and TRBJ1-6, is as follows: GAGVSQSPRYKVAKRGQDVALRCDPISGHVSLFWYQQALGQGPEFLTYFQNEAQLDKSGLPSDRFFAERPEGSVSTLKIQRTQQEDSAVYLCASSNPITESSYNSPLHFGNGTRLTVT.

This clonotype was seen a few times. This chain links TRBV30 with TRBJ1-1; tentatively, D is TRBD1 (6 bases). This CDR3 spans 16 amino acids. Germline V gives CDR1 GTSNPN, CDR2 SVGIG (reference sequence). V was clipped by 0 bases and J by 0 bases, with 14 bases between them. CDR3 bases: TGTGCCTGGAGTGTAGCAGGGGCCAAATTGAACACTGAAGCTTTCTTT. Its protein product is CAWSVAGAKLNTEAFF.

This clonotype has more than one count but fewer than ten. The chain has TRBV27 and TRBJ2-3; D ambiguous. The CDR3 loop spans 14 amino acids. Trimming cost V 3 bases and J 0 bases, with 7 bases left between them. The V gene's germline CDR1 is MNHEY and CDR2 SMNVEV (reference sequence). Here the CDR3 reads CASSLSDSTDTQYF. The CDR3 DNA is TGTGCCAGCAGTTTGTCAGATAGCACAGATACGCAGTATTTT.

The chain uses TRBV5-1 and TRBJ2-7, with 10 bases aligning to TRBD1. Germline trimming cut 3 bases from V and 7 bases from J; bases unmatched to any gene: 10. The V gene's germline CDR1 is SGHRS and CDR2 YFSETQ. This CDR3 is 15 amino acids long. CDR3 bases: TGCGCCAGCAGCTCCGGGACAGGGGTCCGTTTTGAGCAGTACTTC. The encoded protein is CASSSGTGVRFEQYF.

This clonotype has just a few counts. The rearrangement joins TRBV4-3 to TRBJ2-1; D ambiguous. CDR1 is LGHNA and CDR2 is YSLEER in the germline V gene. The CDR3 covers 17 residues. V gave up 1 base and J gave up 9 bases, with 22 bases separating them. CDR3 DNA sequence: TGCGCCAGCAGCCAAGTAGTACTAAACCCCTCTTCAGGTGAGCAGTTCTTC. As protein: CASSQVVLNPSSGEQFF.

This clonotype was seen only a few times. The chain recombines TRBV7-2 with TRBJ2-1; D is unclear. CDR3 length: 18 amino acids. Germline CDR1 and CDR2: SGHTA and FQGNSA. V was cut by 0 bases and J by 0 bases, with 15 bases left in between. The CDR3 is CASSLARPSWGSYNEQFF. The DNA of the CDR3 is TGTGCCAGCAGCTTAGCGCGGCCGTCGTGGGGCTCCTACAATGAGCAGTTCTTC. Full variable domain (missing parts from reference TRBV7-2 and TRBJ2-1): GAGVSQSPSNKVTEKGKDVELRCDPISGHTALYWYRQSLGQGLEFLIYFQGNSAPDKSGLPSDRFSAERTGGSVSTLTIQRTQQEDSAVYLCASSLARPSWGSYNEQFFGPGTRLTVL.

Many counts were recorded for this clonotype. V and J are TRBV4-3 and TRBJ1-4; D is uncertain. Germline V lookup: CDR1 LGHNA, CDR2 YSLEER. Trimming took 4 bases from V and 3 from J, leaving 12 bases between them. The CDR3 length is 15 residues. This CDR3 is CASSPNGPANEKLFF. As DNA, the CDR3 is TGCGCCAGCAGCCCAAACGGGCCAGCTAATGAAAAACTGTTTTTT.

This clonotype was seen ten or more times. The genes are TRBV20-1 and TRBJ2-3; the D gene is possibly TRBD2 (6 bases). Germline assignment: CDR1 DFQATT and CDR2 SNEGSKA (reference sequence). The germline V and J ends were trimmed by 6 bases and 1 base, with 17 bases remaining between them. This CDR3 has 15 amino acids. For the CDR3, the DNA is TGCAGTGCAGCGCAAAGCGGGTCCGGCACAGATACGCAGTATTTT. It codes for CSAAQSGSGTDTQYF.

This clonotype was observed at least ten times. V and J are TRBV4-3 and TRBJ2-3; 9 bases match TRBD1. V lost 1 base to trimming and J lost 2 bases; unmatched junction nucleotides: 13. Germline V gene lookup returns CDR1 LGHNA and CDR2 YSLEER. The CDR3 is made up of 19 amino acids. In DNA, the CDR3 is TGCGCCAGCAGCCAAGCAAAGTTTCCACGGACAGGGGCCACAGATACGCAGTATTTT. This translates into CASSQAKFPRTGATDTQYF.

This clonotype was seen ten or more times. The V call is TRBV5-1, the J call TRBJ2-3; D remains ambiguous. Germline CDR1 SGHRS, CDR2 YFSETQ. The CDR3 runs 12 residues. V shed 2 bases and J shed 2 bases, with 3 bases lying between them. The CDR3 reads CASSFNTDTQYF. CDR3 DNA sequence: TGCGCCAGCAGCTTCAACACAGATACGCAGTATTTT.

CDR3 DNA sequence: TGTGCCAGCAGCACGACAGTGACTAATGAAAAACTGTTTTTT. Translating it yields CASSTTVTNEKLFF. The V call is TRBV7-6, the J call TRBJ1-4, with D maybe TRBD1 (5 bases). Germline CDR1 reads SGHVS; CDR2 reads FNYEAQ. Trimming stripped 5 bases from V and 2 bases from J, with 9 bases between. CDR3 length equals 14 residues.

The chain employs TRBV18 and TRBJ2-1, with 7 bases identical to TRBD1. CDR1 and CDR2 (germline): KGHSH, LQKENI. This CDR3 comprises 17 residues. Losses at the gene ends were 1 base for V and 7 bases for J; bases not matched to a gene: 13. CDR3 nucleotides: TGTGCCAGCTCACCACTCCTTAGGGGGCGGACGATAAATGAGCAGTTCTTC. It specifies CASSPLLRGRTINEQFF.

This clonotype has at least ten counts. The chain uses TRBV6-4 and TRBJ1-2, with D maybe TRBD1 (5 bases). CDR1 and CDR2 (germline): MRHNA, SNTAGT. Trimming took off 6 bases at V and 4 bases at J, with 12 bases between the two ends. The CDR3 runs to 13 residues. The CDR3 is CASSMWGRYGYTF. CDR3 nucleotides: TGTGCCAGCAGCATGTGGGGACGCTATGGCTACACCTTC.

Only a few counts were recorded for this clonotype. Here the CDR3 DNA reads TGTGCCAGCAGCCCCTTAGCGGGGGGCCTCTACAATGAGCAGTTCTTC. It codes for CASSPLAGGLYNEQFF. V usage is TRBV7-2 and J usage is TRBJ2-1; 10 nucleotides match TRBD2. V was clipped by 5 bases and J by 3 bases; unmatched bases: 7. Germline CDR1 and CDR2: SGHTA and FQGNSA. The CDR3 spans 16 residues.

This clonotype was seen ten or more times. The chain uses TRBV5-1 and TRBJ2-1; TRBD2 matches at 8 bases. This CDR3 region has 15 residues. V was clipped by 4 bases and J by 3 bases; unmatched bases: 6. CDR1 is SGHRS, CDR2 YFSETQ, per germline. This chain's CDR3 is CASSLGLANYNEQFF. The CDR3 nucleotides are TGCGCCAGCAGCCTTGGACTAGCTAACTACAATGAGCAGTTCTTC.

This clonotype was counted at least ten times. This chain joins TRBV6-5 and TRBJ1-1; 9 bases align to TRBD1. The CDR3 totals 16 residues. Germline V CDR1 and CDR2: MNHEY, SVGAGI. The V and J ends lost 5 bases and 1 base, in that order; junction bases with no gene match: 8. The CDR3 sequence: CASSPWTGVANTEAFF. The CDR3 DNA is TGTGCCAGCAGTCCCTGGACAGGGGTGGCGAACACTGAAGCTTTCTTT.

The sample holds many counts of this clonotype. The chain employs TRBV7-9 and TRBJ1-3; unclear D gene. The CDR3 is made up of 15 amino acids. Between the trimmed V and J ends, which lost 5 bases and 3 bases, there was a span of 14 bases. Germline values: CDR1 SEHNR, CDR2 FQNEAQ (reference sequence). CDR3 sequence (DNA): TGTGCCAGCAGCCCGTCGGCCGGTGTTGGAAACACCATATATTTT. Protein: CASSPSAGVGNTIYF.

This clonotype was seen repeatedly, ten times or more. The chain links TRBV7-2 to TRBJ2-1; D may be TRBD2 (5 bases). The V gene's germline CDR1 is SGHTA and CDR2 FQGNSA. V lost 1 base to trimming and J lost 3 bases, with 10 bases between them. The CDR3 has 15 residues. The CDR3 nucleotides are TGTGCCAGCAGCTTAGGTGCGGGTCTCTACAATGAGCAGTTCTTC. Protein: CASSLGAGLYNEQFF.

This clonotype was detected a few times. V and J are TRBV20-1 and TRBJ2-7; D gene uncertain. Germline V gives CDR1 DFQATT, CDR2 SNEGSKA (reference sequence). V was pared by 6 bases and J by 4 bases, with 19 bases between. The CDR3 length is 14 residues. The CDR3 coding sequence is TGCAGTGCGCCGGTCCCCGGTGGCCGATACGAGCAGTACGTC. It encodes CSAPVPGGRYEQYV.

In this sample, this clonotype turned up many times. The CDR3 DNA sequence: TGTGCCACCAGTGATTTGCGCGACAATGAGCAGTTCTTC. Its protein is CATSDLRDNEQFF. The chain has TRBV24-1 and TRBJ2-1; D not resolved. This CDR3 comprises 13 residues. Looked up from germline, CDR1 is KGHDR and CDR2 is SFDVKD. The V gene lost 0 bases and the J gene lost 5 bases, with 4 bases spanning the gap.

This clonotype was seen at least ten times. CDR3: CATSKPGTPYNEQFF. CDR3 in DNA: TGTGCCACCAGCAAACCCGGGACTCCGTACAATGAGCAGTTCTTC. The chain carries TRBV15 and TRBJ2-1; weak D call: TRBD2 (6 bases). The germline CDR1 and CDR2 sequences are LNHNV and YYDKDF (reference sequence). Trimming shortened V by 4 bases and J by 4 bases, and 14 bases separated the two germline ends. This CDR3 spans 15 amino acids.

This clonotype turned up a few times. V gene TRBV5-4 combines with J gene TRBJ2-3, with 10 bases lining up with TRBD2. The CDR3 covers 17 residues. Germline CDR1 SGHNT, CDR2 YYREEE (reference sequence). The V and J ends lost 3 bases and 7 bases, in that order; junction bases with no gene match: 14. The CDR3 DNA is TGTGCCAGCAGCTCCGACGACTCCAGCGGGGGGGCATATACGCAGTATTTT. This sequence encodes CASSSDDSSGGAYTQYF.

V gene TRBV5-1 combines with J gene TRBJ1-2, with a possible D match to TRBD1 (5 bases). Per the germline V gene, CDR1 is SGHRS and CDR2 is YFSETQ. The CDR3 consists of 18 residues. V lost 0 bases to trimming and J lost 6 bases, with 24 bases between them. The CDR3 reads CASSLEVLVTGLRDGYTF. The CDR3, as DNA: TGCGCCAGCAGCTTGGAGGTTCTGGTTACAGGTCTTCGGGATGGCTACACCTTC.

The rearrangement uses TRBV7-2 and TRBJ2-5; no firm D call. The germline gives CDR1 SGHTA, CDR2 FQGNSA. This CDR3 region has 14 residues. With 5 bases removed from V and 1 base from J, the gap between germline ends came to 11 bases. CDR3 coding DNA: TGTGCCAGCAGCCAACGGGCAGCCCAAGAGACCCAGTACTTC. It specifies CASSQRAAQETQYF. Using reference TRBV7-2 and TRBJ2-5 for the parts outside the CDR3, the full variable domain is GAGVSQSPSNKVTEKGKDVELRCDPISGHTALYWYRQSLGQGLEFLIYFQGNSAPDKSGLPSDRFSAERTGGSVSTLTIQRTQQEDSAVYLCASSQRAAQETQYFGPGTRLLVL.

This clonotype has ten or more counts. CDR3 sequence reads: CASSSLDRGPNYGYTF. CDR3 DNA: TGTGCCAGCAGCTCCCTGGACAGGGGCCCCAACTATGGCTACACCTTC. The genes are TRBV11-2 and TRBJ1-2, with TRBD1 matching 9 bases. The V and J ends lost 4 bases and 2 bases, in that order; junction bases with no gene match: 8. Germline loops: CDR1 SGHAT, CDR2 FQNNGV. This CDR3 region has 16 residues.

The chain joins TRBV9 to TRBJ2-1; 9 bases align to TRBD1. J was trimmed by 2 bases and V by 4 bases; bases with no gene match: 4. Per germline, CDR1 SGDLS and CDR2 YYNGEE. This CDR3 contains 15 residues. The CDR3 sequence is CASSKTGGAYNEQFF. The DNA of the CDR3 is TGTGCCAGCAGCAAGACAGGGGGTGCCTACAATGAGCAGTTCTTC.

V and J are TRBV20-1 and TRBJ1-4; 9 nucleotides align to TRBD1. The CDR3 covers 15 residues. J gave up 4 bases and V 2 bases, and 5 bases lay outside the gene matches. Germline V gene data show CDR1 as DFQATT and CDR2 as SNEGSKA (reference sequence). The CDR3 region is CSARNTGGLNEKLFF. In nucleotides, the CDR3 is TGCAGTGCTAGAAACACAGGGGGCCTTAATGAAAAACTGTTTTTT.

This clonotype occurred many times. The genes are TRBV10-3 and TRBJ2-7; possibly TRBD2 for D (6 bases). The CDR3 contains 14 residues. Trimming removed 4 bases at V and 5 bases at J, with 15 bases between. Germline V CDR1 and CDR2: ENHRY, SYGVKD. The CDR3, as DNA: TGTGCCATCAGTGGACTTTTTGGAGGGGACGAGCAGTACTTC. Protein: CAISGLFGGDEQYF.